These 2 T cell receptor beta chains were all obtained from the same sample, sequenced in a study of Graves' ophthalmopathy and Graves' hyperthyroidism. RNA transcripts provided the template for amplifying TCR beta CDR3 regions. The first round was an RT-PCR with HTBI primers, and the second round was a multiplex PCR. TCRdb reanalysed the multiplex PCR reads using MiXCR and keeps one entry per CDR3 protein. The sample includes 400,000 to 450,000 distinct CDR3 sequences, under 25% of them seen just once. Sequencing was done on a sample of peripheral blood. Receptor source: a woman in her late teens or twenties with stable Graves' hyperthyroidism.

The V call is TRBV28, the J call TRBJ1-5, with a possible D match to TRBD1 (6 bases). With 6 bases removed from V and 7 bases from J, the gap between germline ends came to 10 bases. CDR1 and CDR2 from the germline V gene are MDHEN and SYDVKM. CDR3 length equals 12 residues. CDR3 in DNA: TGTGCCAGCAGGCGGGGGGCACAGCCCCAGCATTTT. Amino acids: CASRRGAQPQHF.

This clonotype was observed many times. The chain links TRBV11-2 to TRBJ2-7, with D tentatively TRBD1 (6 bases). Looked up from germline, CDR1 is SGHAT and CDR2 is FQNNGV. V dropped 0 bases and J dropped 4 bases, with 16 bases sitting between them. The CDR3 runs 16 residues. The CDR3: CASSLDQGRRRYEQYF. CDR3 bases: TGTGCCAGCAGCTTAGATCAGGGGCGAAGGAGATACGAGCAGTACTTC.